This entry is about one T cell receptor beta chain. Its antigen is not known. Each cDNA molecule in the library carried unique molecular identifiers. TCRdb re-derived calls from the RACE reads in MiXCR, one entry per CDR3 protein. This table holds 35,000 to 50,000 distinct CDR3 sequences, 10% to 13% found once. As for time point: pre-sensitization, week 0. This sample's treatment: therapeutic diphenylcyclopropenone sensitization with weekly scalp DPC. The data belong to a study of human T cells and chemical hapten exposure. The overall study: DPC at 0.01% went onto the upper back in patch tests, read at 6 days. TCR yields per sample varied mostly from small pooled library volume differences.

CDR3 size: 16 residues. V was clipped by 5 bases and J by 1 base, with 12 bases between them. CDR1 and CDR2 (germline): SNHLY, FYNNEI. The study, taken as a whole, reports: In the PT1 data, expanded TCR counts showed a positive correlation with patch test score.

Here the sequenced sample was whole blood, taken in connection with sensitization to the hapten diphenylcyclopropenone (DPC). The chain uses TRBV2 and TRBJ2-6; D is unresolved. The sequence was obtained from a man aged 25-45 years with alopecia areata. Some clones in this sample may be carry-over from other donors' samples. The DNA of the CDR3 is TGTGCCAGCAGTATTTCTCGCGGTTCTGGGGCCAACGTCCTGACTTTC. Translation: CASSISRGSGANVLTF.